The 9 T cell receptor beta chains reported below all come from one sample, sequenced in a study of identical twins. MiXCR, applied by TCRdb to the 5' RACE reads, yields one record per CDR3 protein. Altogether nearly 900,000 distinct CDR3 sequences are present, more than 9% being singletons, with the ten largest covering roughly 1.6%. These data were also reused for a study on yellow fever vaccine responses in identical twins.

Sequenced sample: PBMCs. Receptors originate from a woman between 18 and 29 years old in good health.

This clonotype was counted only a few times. The CDR3, as DNA: TGCAGCGTTGAAAAAATTAGACTGCTGGACACTGAAGCTTTCTTT. It yields the protein CSVEKIRLLDTEAFF. V and J are TRBV29-1 and TRBJ1-1; D is ambiguous. The CDR3 is 15 residues long. Germline loops: CDR1 SQVTM, CDR2 ANQGSEA. Trimming cost V 2 bases and J 3 bases, with 16 bases left between them.

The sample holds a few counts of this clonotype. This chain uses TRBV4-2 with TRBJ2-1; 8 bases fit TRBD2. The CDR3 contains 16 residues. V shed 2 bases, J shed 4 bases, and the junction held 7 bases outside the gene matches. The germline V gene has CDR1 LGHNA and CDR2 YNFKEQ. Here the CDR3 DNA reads TGTGCCAGCAGCCAATCAAGCGGGGGACCATACAATGAGCAGTTCTTC. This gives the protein CASSQSSGGPYNEQFF.

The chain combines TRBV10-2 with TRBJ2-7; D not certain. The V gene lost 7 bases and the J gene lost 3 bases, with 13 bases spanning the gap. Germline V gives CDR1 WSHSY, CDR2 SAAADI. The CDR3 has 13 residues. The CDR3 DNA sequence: TGCGCCAGCACGCGAGACCGAAACTACGAGCAGTACGTC. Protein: CASTRDRNYEQYV.

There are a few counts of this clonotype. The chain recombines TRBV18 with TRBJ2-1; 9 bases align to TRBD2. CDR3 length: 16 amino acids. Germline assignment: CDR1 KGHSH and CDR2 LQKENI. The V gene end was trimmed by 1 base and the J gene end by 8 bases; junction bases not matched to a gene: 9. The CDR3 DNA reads TGTGCCAGCTCACCACTAGCGGGAGAAGTGAGGTATGAGCAGTTCTTC. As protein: CASSPLAGEVRYEQFF.

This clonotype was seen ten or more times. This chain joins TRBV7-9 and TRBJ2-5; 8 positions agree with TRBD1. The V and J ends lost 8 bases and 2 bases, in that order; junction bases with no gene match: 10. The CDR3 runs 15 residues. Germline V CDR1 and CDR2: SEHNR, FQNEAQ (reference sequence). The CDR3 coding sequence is TGTGCCAGCTACACTCGGACAGGGCTACAAGAGACCCAGTACTTC. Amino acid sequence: CASYTRTGLQETQYF.

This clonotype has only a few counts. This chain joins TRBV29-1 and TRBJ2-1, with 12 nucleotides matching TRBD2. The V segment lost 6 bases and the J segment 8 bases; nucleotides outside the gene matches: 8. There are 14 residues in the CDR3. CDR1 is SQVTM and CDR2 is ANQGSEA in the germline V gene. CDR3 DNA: TGCAGCGTCTGGACTAGCGGGGTTTTCGATGAGCAGTTCTTC. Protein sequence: CSVWTSGVFDEQFF.

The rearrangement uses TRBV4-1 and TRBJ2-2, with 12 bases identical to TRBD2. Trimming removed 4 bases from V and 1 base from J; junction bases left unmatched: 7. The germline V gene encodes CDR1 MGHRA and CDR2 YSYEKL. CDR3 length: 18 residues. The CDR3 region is CASSLRTSGEGNTGELFF. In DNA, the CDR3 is TGCGCCAGCAGCCTTCGGACTAGCGGGGAAGGGAACACCGGGGAGCTGTTTTTT.

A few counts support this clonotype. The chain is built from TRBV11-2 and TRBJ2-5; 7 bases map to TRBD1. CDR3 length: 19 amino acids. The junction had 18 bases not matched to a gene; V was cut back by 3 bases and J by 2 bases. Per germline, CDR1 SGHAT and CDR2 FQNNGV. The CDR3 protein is CASSFKSIRQGVKQETQYF. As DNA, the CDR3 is TGTGCCAGCAGCTTCAAATCTATAAGACAGGGTGTTAAACAAGAGACCCAGTACTTC.

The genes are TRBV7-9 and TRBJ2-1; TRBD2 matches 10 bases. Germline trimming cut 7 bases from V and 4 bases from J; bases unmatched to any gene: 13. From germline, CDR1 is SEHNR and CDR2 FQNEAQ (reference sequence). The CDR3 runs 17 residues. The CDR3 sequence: CASTLTLAGGPYNEQFF. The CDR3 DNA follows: TGTGCCAGCACCCTGACGTTAGCGGGAGGCCCATACAATGAGCAGTTCTTC.